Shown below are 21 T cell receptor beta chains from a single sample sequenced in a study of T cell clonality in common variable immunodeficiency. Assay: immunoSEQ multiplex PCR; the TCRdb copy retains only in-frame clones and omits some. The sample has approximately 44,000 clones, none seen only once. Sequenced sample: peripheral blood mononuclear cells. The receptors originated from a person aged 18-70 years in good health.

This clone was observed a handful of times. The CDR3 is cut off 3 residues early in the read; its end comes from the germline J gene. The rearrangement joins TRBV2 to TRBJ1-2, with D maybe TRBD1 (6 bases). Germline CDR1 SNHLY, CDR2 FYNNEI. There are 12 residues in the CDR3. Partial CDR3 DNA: TGTGCCAGCAGTGACCGGGGGGCGGGC. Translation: CASSDRGAG. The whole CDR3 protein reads CASSDRGAGYTF. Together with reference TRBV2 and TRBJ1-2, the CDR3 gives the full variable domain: EPEVTQTPSHQVTQMGQEVILRCVPISNHLYFYWYRQILGQKVEFLVSFYNNEISEKSEIFDDQFSVERPDGSNFTLKIRSTKLEDSAMYFCASSDRGAGYTFGSGTRLTVV.

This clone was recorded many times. The covered CDR3 bases are TGTGCCAGCTCACCATTCGGACAGGGGGCATCCGGGGAG. This codes for CASSPFGQGASGE. The CDR3 reads in full as CASSPFGQGASGELFF. The chain has TRBV18 and TRBJ2-2, with 11 bases aligning to TRBD1. The CDR3 end is not reached by the read, which stops 3 residues before it; the germline J gene fills it in. This CDR3 comprises 16 residues. The germline V gene has CDR1 KGHSH and CDR2 LQKENI. The junction had 5 bases not matched to a gene; V was cut back by 2 bases and J by 6 bases.

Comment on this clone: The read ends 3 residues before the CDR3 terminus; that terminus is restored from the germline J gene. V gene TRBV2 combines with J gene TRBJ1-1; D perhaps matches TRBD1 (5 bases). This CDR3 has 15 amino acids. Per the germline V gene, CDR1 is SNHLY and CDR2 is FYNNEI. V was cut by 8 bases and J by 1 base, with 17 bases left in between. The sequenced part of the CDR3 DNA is TGTGCCAGCGGACGTCACGGGGGGGAGAACACTGAA. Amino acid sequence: CASGRHGGENTE. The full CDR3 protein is CASGRHGGENTEAFF.

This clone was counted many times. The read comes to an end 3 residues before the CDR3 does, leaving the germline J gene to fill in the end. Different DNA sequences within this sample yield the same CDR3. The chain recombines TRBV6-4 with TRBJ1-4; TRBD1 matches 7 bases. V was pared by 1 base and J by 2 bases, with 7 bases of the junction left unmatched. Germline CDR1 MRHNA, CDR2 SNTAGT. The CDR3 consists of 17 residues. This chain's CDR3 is CASSDLQGGGTNEKLFF. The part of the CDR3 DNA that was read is TGTGCCAGCAGTGACTTACAGGGAGGGGGCACTAATGAAAAA.

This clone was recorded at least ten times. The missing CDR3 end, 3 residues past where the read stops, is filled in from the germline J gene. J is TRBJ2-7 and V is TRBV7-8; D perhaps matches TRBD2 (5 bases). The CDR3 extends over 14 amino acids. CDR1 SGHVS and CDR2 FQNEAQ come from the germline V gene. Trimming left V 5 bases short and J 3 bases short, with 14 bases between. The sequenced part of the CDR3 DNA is TGTGCCAGCAGCACTAGACCAGGCGGCTACGAG. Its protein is CASSTRPGGYE. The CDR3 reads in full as CASSTRPGGYEQYF.

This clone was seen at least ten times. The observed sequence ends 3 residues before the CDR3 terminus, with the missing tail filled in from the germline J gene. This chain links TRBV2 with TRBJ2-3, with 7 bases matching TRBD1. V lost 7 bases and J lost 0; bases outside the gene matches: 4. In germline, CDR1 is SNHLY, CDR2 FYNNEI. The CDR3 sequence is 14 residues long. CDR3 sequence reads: CASKDRASTDTQYF. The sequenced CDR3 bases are TGTGCCAGCAAAGACAGGGCTAGCACAGATACG.

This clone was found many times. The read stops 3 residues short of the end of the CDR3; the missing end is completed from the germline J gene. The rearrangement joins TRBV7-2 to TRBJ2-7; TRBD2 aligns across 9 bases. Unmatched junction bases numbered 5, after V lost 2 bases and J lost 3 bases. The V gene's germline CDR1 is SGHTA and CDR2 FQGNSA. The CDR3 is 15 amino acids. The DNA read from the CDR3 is TGTGCCAGCAGCTTACGCTCTAGCGGGGTCTACGAG. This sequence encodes CASSLRSSGVYE. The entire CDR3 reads CASSLRSSGVYEQYF. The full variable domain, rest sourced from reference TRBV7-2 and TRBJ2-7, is GAGVSQSPSNKVTEKGKDVELRCDPISGHTALYWYRQSLGQGLEFLIYFQGNSAPDKSGLPSDRFSAERTGGSVSTLTIQRTQQEDSAVYLCASSLRSSGVYEQYFGPGTRLTVT.

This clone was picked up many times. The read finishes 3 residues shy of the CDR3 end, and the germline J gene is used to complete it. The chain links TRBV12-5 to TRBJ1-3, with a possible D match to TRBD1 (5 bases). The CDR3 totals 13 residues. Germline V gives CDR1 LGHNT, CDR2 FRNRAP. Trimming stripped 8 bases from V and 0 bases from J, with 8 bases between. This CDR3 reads CASMGPSGNTIYF. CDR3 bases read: TGTGCTAGTATGGGGCCCTCTGGAAACACC.

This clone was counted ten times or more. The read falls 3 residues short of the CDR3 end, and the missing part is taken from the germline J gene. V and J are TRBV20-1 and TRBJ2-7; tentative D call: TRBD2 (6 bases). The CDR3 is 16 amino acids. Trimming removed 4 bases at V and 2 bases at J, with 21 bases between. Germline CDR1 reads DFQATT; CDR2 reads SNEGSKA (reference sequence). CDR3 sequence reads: CSAKSRTGLNPYEQYF. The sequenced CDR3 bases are TGCAGTGCTAAGAGTCGGACGGGACTCAACCCCTACGAG.

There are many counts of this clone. CDR3 region: CASSQSGTGLVEAFF. The part of the CDR3 DNA that was read is TGTGCCAGTAGCCAATCCGGGACAGGGTTAGTTGAA. This sequence joins TRBV19 and TRBJ1-1; 9 nucleotides align to TRBD1. Coverage ceases 3 residues before the CDR3 finishes, and the germline J gene fills in the end. Per germline, CDR1 LNHDA and CDR2 SQIVND (reference sequence). With 6 bases clipped from V and 7 bases from J, the junction kept 12 bases outside the gene matches. CDR3 length: 15 amino acids.

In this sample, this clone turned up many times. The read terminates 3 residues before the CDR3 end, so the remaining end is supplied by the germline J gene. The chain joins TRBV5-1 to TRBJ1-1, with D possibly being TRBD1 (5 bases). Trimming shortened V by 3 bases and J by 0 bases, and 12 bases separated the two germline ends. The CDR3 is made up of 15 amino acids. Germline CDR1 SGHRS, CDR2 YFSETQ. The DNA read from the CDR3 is TGCGCCAGCAGCTGGGGGGTAGGGATGAACACTGAA. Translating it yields CASSWGVGMNTE. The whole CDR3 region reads CASSWGVGMNTEAFF.

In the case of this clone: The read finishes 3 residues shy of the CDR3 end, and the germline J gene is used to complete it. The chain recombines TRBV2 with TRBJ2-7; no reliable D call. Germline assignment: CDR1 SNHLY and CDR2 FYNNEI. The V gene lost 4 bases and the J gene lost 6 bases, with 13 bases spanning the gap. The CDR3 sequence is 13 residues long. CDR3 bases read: TGTGCCAGCAGTGTGGCAGGCGTGGGCGAG. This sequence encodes CASSVAGVGE. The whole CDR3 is CASSVAGVGEQYF.

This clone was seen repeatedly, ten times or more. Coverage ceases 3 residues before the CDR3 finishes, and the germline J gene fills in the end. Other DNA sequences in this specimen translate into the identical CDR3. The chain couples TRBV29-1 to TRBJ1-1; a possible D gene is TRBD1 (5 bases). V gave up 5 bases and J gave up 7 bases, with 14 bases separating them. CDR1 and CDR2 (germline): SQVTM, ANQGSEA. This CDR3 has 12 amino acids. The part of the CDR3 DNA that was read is TGCAGCGTTCTGGGGGGTTCTTATGAA. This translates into CSVLGGSYE. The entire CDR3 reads CSVLGGSYEAFF.

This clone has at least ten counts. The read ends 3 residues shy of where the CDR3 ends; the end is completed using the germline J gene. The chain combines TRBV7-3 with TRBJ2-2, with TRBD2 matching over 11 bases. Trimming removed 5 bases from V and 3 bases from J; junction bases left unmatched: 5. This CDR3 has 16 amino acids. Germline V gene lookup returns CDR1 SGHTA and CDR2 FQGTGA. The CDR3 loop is CASSLIAGGHTGELFF. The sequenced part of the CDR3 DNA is TGTGCCAGCAGCCTTATAGCGGGGGGGCACACCGGGGAG.

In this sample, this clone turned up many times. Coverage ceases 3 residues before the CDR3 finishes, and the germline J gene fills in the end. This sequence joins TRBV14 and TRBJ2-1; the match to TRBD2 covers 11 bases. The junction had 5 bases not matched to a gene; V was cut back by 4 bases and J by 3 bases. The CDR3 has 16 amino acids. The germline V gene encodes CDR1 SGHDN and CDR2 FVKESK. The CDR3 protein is CASSRNSGRDYNEQFF. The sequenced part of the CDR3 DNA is TGTGCCAGCAGCCGTAATAGCGGGAGGGACTACAATGAG.

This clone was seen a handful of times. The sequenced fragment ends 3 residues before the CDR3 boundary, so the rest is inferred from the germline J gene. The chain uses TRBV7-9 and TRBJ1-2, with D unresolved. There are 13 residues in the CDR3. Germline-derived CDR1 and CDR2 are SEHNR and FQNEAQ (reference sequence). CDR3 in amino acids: CASSLGLTDTYTF. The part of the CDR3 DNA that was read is TGTGCCAGCAGCTTAGGGTTAACAGATACC.

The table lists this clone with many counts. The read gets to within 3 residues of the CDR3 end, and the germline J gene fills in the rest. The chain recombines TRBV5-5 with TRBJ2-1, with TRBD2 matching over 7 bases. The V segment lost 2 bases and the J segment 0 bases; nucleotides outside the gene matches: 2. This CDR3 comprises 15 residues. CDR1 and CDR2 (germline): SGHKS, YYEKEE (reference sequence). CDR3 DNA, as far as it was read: TGTGCCAGCAGCTTCGGCGGGAGCTCCTACAATGAG. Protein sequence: CASSFGGSSYNE. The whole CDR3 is CASSFGGSSYNEQFF. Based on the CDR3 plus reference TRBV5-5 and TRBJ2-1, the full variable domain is DAGVTQSPTHLIKTRGQQVTLRCSPISGHKSVSWYQQVLGQGPQFIFQYYEKEERGRGNFPDRFSARQFPNYSSELNVNALLLGDSALYLCASSFGGSSYNEQFFGPGTRLTVL.

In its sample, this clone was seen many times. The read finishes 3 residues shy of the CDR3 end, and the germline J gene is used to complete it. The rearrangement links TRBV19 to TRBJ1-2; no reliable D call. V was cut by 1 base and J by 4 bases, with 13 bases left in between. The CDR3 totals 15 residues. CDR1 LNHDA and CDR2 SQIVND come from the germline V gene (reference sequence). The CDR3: CASSIGKGLPYGYTF. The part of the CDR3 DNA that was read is TGTGCCAGTAGTATAGGTAAAGGGCTTCCCTATGGC. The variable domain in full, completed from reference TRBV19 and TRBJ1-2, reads DGGITQSPKYLFRKEGQNVTLSCEQNLNHDAMYWYRQDPGQGLRLIYYSQIVNDFQKGDIAEGYSVSREKKESFPLTVTSAQKNPTAFYLCASSIGKGLPYGYTFGSGTRLTVV.

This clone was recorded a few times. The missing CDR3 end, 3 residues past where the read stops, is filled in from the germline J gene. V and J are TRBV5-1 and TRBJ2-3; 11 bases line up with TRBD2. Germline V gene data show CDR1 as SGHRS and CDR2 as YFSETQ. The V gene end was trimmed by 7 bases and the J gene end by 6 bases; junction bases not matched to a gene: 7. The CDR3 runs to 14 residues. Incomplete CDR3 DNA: TGCGCCAGCTCTCCAATAGCGGGAGGGGATACG. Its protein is CASSPIAGGDT. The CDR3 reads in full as CASSPIAGGDTQYF.

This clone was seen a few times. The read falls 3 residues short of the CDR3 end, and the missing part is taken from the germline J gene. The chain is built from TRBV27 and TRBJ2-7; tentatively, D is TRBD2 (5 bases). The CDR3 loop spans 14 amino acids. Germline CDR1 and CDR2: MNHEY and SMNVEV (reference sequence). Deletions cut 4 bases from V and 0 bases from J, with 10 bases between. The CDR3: CASSSLAASYEQYF. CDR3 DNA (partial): TGTGCCAGCAGTTCCCTAGCCGCCTCCTACGAG.

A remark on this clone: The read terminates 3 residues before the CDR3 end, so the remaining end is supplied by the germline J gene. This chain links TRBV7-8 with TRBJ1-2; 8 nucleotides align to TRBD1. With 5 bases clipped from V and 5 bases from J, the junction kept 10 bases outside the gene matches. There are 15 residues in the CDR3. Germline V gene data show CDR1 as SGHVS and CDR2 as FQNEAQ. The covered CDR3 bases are TGTGCCAGCAGCGGTCGGGACAGGCTCCTGTATGGC. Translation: CASSGRDRLLYG. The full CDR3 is CASSGRDRLLYGYTF.